This T cell receptor beta chain was captured in a study of blood T cell repertoires in COVID-19. At the level of the study: PBMCs, B-cell-depleted T cells, or T cells were the source of the cDNA or gDNA that made up the material.

In the original analysis: How many nucleated cells were present was estimated from reference gene primer amplification. Produced via immunoSEQ multiplex PCR; TCRdb's table is partial and in-frame only. That table furnishes V, J and clone size, whereas the DNA furnished D and trimming. The sample has some 230,000 clones, roughly 84% seen once. Only one count was recorded for this clone. CDR1 MNHEY and CDR2 SVGAGI come from the germline V gene. This CDR3 region has 15 residues. Germline trimming cut 2 bases from V and 5 bases from J; bases unmatched to any gene: 3. The receptor comes from a woman in her 30s who had recovered from COVID-19. Sequencing was carried out using peripheral blood. The rearrangement uses TRBV6-5 and TRBJ1-3, with 10 bases that match TRBD1. CDR3 sequence reads: CASSYEGQGRNTIYF. The CDR3 bases are TGTGCCAGCAGTTACGAGGGACAGGGGAGAAACACCATATATTTT.